The 8 T cell receptor beta chains listed next were all sequenced from one sample in a study of cytomegalovirus exposure and HLA in healthy donors. The PCR contained 60 Vbeta and 13 Jbeta primers. Clones were sequenced by immunoSEQ multiplex PCR, and TCRdb holds only the in-frame ones, with some missing. The table lists roughly 180,000 clones, about four fifths of them singletons. The sample was PBMCs. These receptors were collected from a male donor in good health and CMV-seronegative.

J is TRBJ2-5 and V is TRBV5-5, with TRBD2 as a possible D gene (7 bases). Trimming left V 3 bases short and J 0 bases short, with 24 bases between. The V gene's germline CDR1 is SGHKS and CDR2 YYEKEE (reference sequence). The CDR3 sequence is 19 residues long. CDR3: CASSYGWGWGGPHQETQYF. The CDR3 region has the DNA TGTGCCAGCAGCTACGGCTGGGGTTGGGGGGGCCCGCACCAAGAGACCCAGTACTTC. Filled out from reference TRBV5-5 and TRBJ2-5, the complete variable domain reads DAGVTQSPTHLIKTRGQQVTLRCSPISGHKSVSWYQQVLGQGPQFIFQYYEKEERGRGNFPDRFSARQFPNYSSELNVNALLLGDSALYLCASSYGWGWGGPHQETQYFGPGTRLLVL.

This chain uses TRBV30 with TRBJ2-7, with a tentative D call TRBD2 (6 bases). Germline CDR1 and CDR2: GTSNPN and SVGIG (reference sequence). Trimming shortened V by 1 base and J by 7 bases, and 17 bases separated the two germline ends. This CDR3 region has 14 residues. CDR3 sequence: CAWSGLGGLGEQYF. The CDR3 nucleotides are TGTGCCTGGAGTGGGCTGGGGGGTTTGGGGGAGCAGTACTTC. Based on the CDR3 plus reference TRBV30 and TRBJ2-7, the full variable domain is SQTIHQWPATLVQPVGSPLSLECTVEGTSNPNLYWYRQAAGRGLQLLFYSVGIGQISSEVPQNLSASRPQDRQFILSSKKLLLSDSGFYLCAWSGLGGLGEQYFGPGTRLTVT.

As concerns this clone: One end of the junction varies from germline; a read error may be responsible. The V and J genes are TRBV7-9 and TRBJ2-7; possibly TRBD1 for D (6 bases). Looked up from germline, CDR1 is SEHNR and CDR2 is FQNEAQ (reference sequence). This CDR3 is 16 amino acids long. The CDR3: CSSSLKRQDSSYEQYF. CDR3 nucleotide sequence: TGTTCCAGCAGCCTCAAGCGGCAGGACAGCTCCTACGAGCAGTACTTC.

V and J are TRBV10-1 and TRBJ2-7; maybe TRBD1 (6 bases). Germline V gene sequence: CDR1 WNHNN, CDR2 SYGVQD (reference sequence). CDR3 length: 16 amino acids. V was trimmed by 0 bases and J by 7 bases, leaving 19 bases between them. The CDR3 nucleotides are TGCGCCAGCAGTGAGTCACCCGGGACCCAGGGGAGAGAGCAGTACTTC. Its translation: CASSESPGTQGREQYF.

The V call is TRBV6-1, the J call TRBJ1-6; 7 nucleotides align to TRBD1. The CDR3 length is 14 residues. Germline CDR1 is MNHNS and CDR2 is SASEGT. V dropped 4 bases and J dropped 8; count of bases not matched to a gene: 5. The CDR3 is CASSGRQGDSPLHF. In nucleotides, the CDR3 is TGTGCCAGCAGTGGTCGACAGGGAGATTCACCCCTCCACTTT.

The chain is built from TRBV18 and TRBJ2-3, with TRBD1 matching over 7 bases. Losses at the gene ends were 3 bases for V and 8 bases for J; bases not matched to a gene: 11. CDR3 length: 15 amino acids. Germline-derived CDR1 and CDR2 are KGHSH and LQKENI. CDR3 residues: CASSPQQGSSGTQYF. The CDR3 DNA reads as TGTGCCAGCTCACCCCAACAGGGGAGCAGTGGTACGCAGTATTTT.

This clone has a single count. This chain joins TRBV29-1 and TRBJ1-1; tentatively, D is TRBD1 (6 bases). This CDR3 is 12 amino acids long. V gave up 6 bases and J gave up 4 bases, with 12 bases separating them. Germline-derived CDR1 and CDR2 are SQVTM and ANQGSEA. This CDR3 is CSVKLRGTEAFF. The CDR3 DNA follows: TGCAGCGTGAAGCTCAGGGGCACTGAAGCTTTCTTT.

The chain uses TRBV9 and TRBJ1-1, with no clear D. V lost 0 bases to trimming and J lost 0 bases, with 9 bases between them. The germline V gene has CDR1 SGDLS and CDR2 YYNGEE. The length of the CDR3 is 15 residues. DNA of the CDR3: TGTGCCAGCAGCGTAGGTACAACCATGAACACTGAAGCTTTCTTT. Translating gives CASSVGTTMNTEAFF.